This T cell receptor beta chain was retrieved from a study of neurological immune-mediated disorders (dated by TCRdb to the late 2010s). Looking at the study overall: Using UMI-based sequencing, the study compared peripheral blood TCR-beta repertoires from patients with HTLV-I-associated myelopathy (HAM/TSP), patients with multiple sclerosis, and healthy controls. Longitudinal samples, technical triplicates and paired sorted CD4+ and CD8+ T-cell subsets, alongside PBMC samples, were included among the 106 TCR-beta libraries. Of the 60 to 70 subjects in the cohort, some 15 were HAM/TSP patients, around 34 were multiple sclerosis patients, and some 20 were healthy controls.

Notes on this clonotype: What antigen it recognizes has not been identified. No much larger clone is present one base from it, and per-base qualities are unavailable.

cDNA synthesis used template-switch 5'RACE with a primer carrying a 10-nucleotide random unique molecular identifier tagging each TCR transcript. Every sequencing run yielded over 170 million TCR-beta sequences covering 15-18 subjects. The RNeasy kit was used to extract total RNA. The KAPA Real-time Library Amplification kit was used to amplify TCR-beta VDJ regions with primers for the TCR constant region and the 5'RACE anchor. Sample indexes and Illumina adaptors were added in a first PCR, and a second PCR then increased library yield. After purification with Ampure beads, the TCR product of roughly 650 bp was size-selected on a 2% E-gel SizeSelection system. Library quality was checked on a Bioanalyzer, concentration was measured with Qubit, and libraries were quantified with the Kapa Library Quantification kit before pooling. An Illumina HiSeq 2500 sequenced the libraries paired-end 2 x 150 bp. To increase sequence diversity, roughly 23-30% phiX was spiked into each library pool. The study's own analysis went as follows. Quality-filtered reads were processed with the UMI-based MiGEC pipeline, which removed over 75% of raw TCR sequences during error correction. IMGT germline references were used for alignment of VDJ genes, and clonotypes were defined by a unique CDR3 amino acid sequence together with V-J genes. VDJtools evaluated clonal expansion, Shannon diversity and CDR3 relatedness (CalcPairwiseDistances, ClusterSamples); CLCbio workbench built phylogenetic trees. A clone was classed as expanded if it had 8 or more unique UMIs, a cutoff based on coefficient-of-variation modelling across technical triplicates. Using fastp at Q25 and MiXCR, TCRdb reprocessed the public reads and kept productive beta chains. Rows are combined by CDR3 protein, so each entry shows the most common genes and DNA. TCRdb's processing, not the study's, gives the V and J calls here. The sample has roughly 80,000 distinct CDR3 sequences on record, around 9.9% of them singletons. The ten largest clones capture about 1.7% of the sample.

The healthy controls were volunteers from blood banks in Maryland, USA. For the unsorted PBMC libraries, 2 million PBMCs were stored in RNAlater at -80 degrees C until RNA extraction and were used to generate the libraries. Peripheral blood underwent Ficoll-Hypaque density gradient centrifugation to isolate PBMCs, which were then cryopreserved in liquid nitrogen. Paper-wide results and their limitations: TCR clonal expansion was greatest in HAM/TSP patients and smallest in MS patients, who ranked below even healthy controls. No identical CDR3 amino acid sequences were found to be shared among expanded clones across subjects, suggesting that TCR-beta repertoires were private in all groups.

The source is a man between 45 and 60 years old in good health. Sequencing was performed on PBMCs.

The CDR3 loop reads CASSYAAANEQFF. DNA sequence: TGTGCCAGCAGTTACGCAGCCGCGAATGAGCAGTTCTTC. This receptor chain uses TRBV6-2 or TRBV6-3 and TRBJ2-1; no confident D gene assignment can be made. CDR1 and CDR2, per the germline V gene, are MNHEY and SVGEGT. From cysteine to phenylalanine, the CDR3 is 13 amino acids long. The DNA shown is the 39-base CDR3, in frame from base 1. Between the V and J ends, shortened by 2 bases and 7 bases respectively, the junction contains 9 bases.